Each of the 27 T cell receptor beta chains below was sequenced from the same sample in a study of glioma-infiltrating T cells. Amplification of TCR alpha and beta CDR3 regions from RNA used iRepertoire nested multiplex PCR. TCRdb re-called the multiplex PCR reads with MiXCR, one entry per CDR3 protein. The repertoire holds more than 95,000 distinct CDR3 sequences, approximately 28% seen once, with approximately 43% in the top ten. Sequencing was done on a sample of glioma tissue, nonneoplastic brain tissue, or PBMCs (not recorded which). Every receptor here comes from a human donor with low-grade glioma or glioblastoma, undergoing nonglioma brain surgery, or in good health (not recorded which).

This clonotype was observed a handful of times. V usage is TRBV5-1 and J usage is TRBJ2-3; TRBD1 matches 8 bases. The CDR3 has 14 residues. Germline CDR1 SGHRS, CDR2 YFSETQ. The junction had 2 bases not matched to a gene; V was cut back by 2 bases and J by 3 bases. CDR3 DNA: TGCGCCAGCAGCTTTACAGGGGGTACAGATACGCAGTATTTT. As protein: CASSFTGGTDTQYF.

In its sample, this clonotype was seen many times. A read error may account for a junction end that differs from germline. J is TRBJ2-5 and V is TRBV7-7, with D unclear. The germline gives CDR1 SSHAT, CDR2 FNYEAQ (reference sequence). The CDR3 extends over 13 amino acids. For the CDR3, the DNA is TGTGCTAGCAGCTTTGGCCAGGAAGAGACCCAGTACTTC. It encodes CASSFGQEETQYF.

This clonotype was observed at least ten times. This chain joins TRBV20-1 and TRBJ1-6; D uncertain. The CDR3 has 15 amino acids. The germline V and J ends were trimmed by 5 bases and 2 bases, with 13 bases remaining between them. From germline, CDR1 is DFQATT and CDR2 SNEGSKA (reference sequence). CDR3 in amino acids: CSAGDRQPYNSPLHF. CDR3 DNA: TGCAGTGCTGGCGACCGACAACCCTATAATTCACCCCTCCACTTT.

This clonotype was recorded a few times. The V and J genes are TRBV10-3 and TRBJ2-3, with D tentatively TRBD2 (6 bases). V dropped 6 bases and J dropped 5 bases, with 12 bases sitting between them. The CDR3 sequence is 13 residues long. Per germline, CDR1 ENHRY and CDR2 SYGVKD. CDR3 nucleotides: TGTGCCATCAGCGGGGGAGAACGAGATACGCAGTATTTT. It is translated as CAISGGERDTQYF.

This clonotype was seen many times. The chain combines TRBV2 with TRBJ1-5, with TRBD1 as a possible D gene (5 bases). The germline V gene has CDR1 SNHLY and CDR2 FYNNEI. The CDR3 runs to 15 residues. V lost 5 bases and J lost 5, with 16 bases in between. The CDR3 nucleotides read TGTGCCAGCAGTCCTTATCGGGGGTCGGATCAGCCCCAGCATTTT. As protein: CASSPYRGSDQPQHF.

A remark on this clonotype: Just one base apart from a much larger clone, this may be a read error. The chain carries TRBV7-2 and TRBJ1-5; a weak D match, TRBD1 (6 bases). Germline V gene data show CDR1 as SGHTA and CDR2 as FQGNSA. Trimming removed 5 bases at V and 2 bases at J, with 13 bases between. This CDR3 is 15 amino acids long. The CDR3 protein is CASSKWTDCNQPQHF. The CDR3 DNA reads TGTGCCAGCAGCAAATGGACAGATTGCAATCAGCCCCAGCATTTT.

This clonotype was picked up many times. The V gene is TRBV20-1, the J gene TRBJ2-6, with TRBD2 matching 14 bases. The germline CDR1 and CDR2 sequences are DFQATT and SNEGSKA (reference sequence). Trimming took 5 bases from V and 2 from J; bases not matched to a gene: 5. The CDR3 length is 17 residues. The CDR3 loop reads CSAAMTSGGAGANVLTF. DNA of the CDR3: TGCAGTGCTGCGATGACTAGCGGGGGGGCTGGGGCCAACGTCCTGACTTTC.

This clonotype was recorded at least ten times. The V and J genes are TRBV7-2 and TRBJ2-7; D might be TRBD2 (5 bases). CDR1 SGHTA and CDR2 FQGNSA come from the germline V gene. This CDR3 region has 13 residues. The V end was cut by 3 bases, the J end by 6 bases, with 12 bases between. The CDR3 bases are TGTGCCAGCAGCTTGGATCCCCGGGGCGAGCAGTACTTC. It translates to CASSLDPRGEQYF.

Comment on this clonotype: A much larger clone differs from this one at a single base, so this may be a read error. The chain links TRBV4-3 to TRBJ1-1; D gene uncertain. The germline CDR1 and CDR2 sequences are LGHNA and YSLEER. Trimming took off 3 bases at V and 9 bases at J, with 11 bases between the two ends. This CDR3 region has 12 residues. CDR3 region: CASSQGYTKAFF. CDR3 DNA sequence: TGCGCCAGCAGCCAGGGCTATACTAAAGCTTTCTTT.

Points on this clonotype: This may be a read error, as it is one base from a much larger clone. J is TRBJ2-1 and V is TRBV4-2; a possible D gene is TRBD2 (5 bases). V lost 4 bases and J lost 8, with 21 bases in between. The CDR3 sequence is 16 residues long. Germline V gene sequence: CDR1 LGHNA, CDR2 YNFKEQ. CDR3 bases: TGTGCCAGCAGCCCAAGGAGGAGTAGTACGGTCGATGAGCAGTTCTTC. The encoded protein is CASSPRRSSTVDEQFF.

There are many counts of this clonotype. The chain recombines TRBV20-1 with TRBJ2-5; maybe TRBD1 (6 bases). Trimming took off 0 bases at V and 9 bases at J, with 14 bases between the two ends. There are 13 residues in the CDR3. The germline V gene has CDR1 DFQATT and CDR2 SNEGSKA (reference sequence). The CDR3 DNA reads as TGCAGTGCTAGAGATTTACTACAGGGCCCCCAGTACTTC. It codes for CSARDLLQGPQYF.

The chain carries TRBV14 and TRBJ2-6, with TRBD2 as a possible D gene (6 bases). The germline CDR1 and CDR2 sequences are SGHDN and FVKESK. This CDR3 spans 15 amino acids. V was clipped by 5 bases and J by 4 bases, with 12 bases between them. The CDR3 spells CASSGGISGANVLTF. DNA for the CDR3: TGTGCCAGCAGCGGAGGGATTTCGGGGGCCAACGTCCTGACTTTC.

As concerns this clonotype: The junction does not match germline at one end; this may be a read error. V and J are TRBV7-2 and TRBJ2-3; TRBD2 is a possible D gene (6 bases). This CDR3 has 16 residues. CDR1 and CDR2 from the germline V gene are SGHTA and FQGNSA. The CDR3 spells CARSFSRRGRTDTQYF. The CDR3 region has the DNA TGTGCCCGCAGCTTCAGTCGGAGGGGCCGCACAGATACGCAGTATTTT.

This clonotype was observed at least ten times. The CDR3 spells CASLRDSNPIINQPQHF. The CDR3 DNA reads TGTGCCTCACTCCGGGACAGTAACCCCATAATCAATCAGCCCCAGCATTTT. This chain links TRBV19 with TRBJ1-5; 7 bases line up with TRBD1. V lost 11 bases to trimming and J lost 3 bases; unmatched junction nucleotides: 19. The CDR3 totals 17 residues. The germline gives CDR1 LNHDA, CDR2 SQIVND (reference sequence).

This clonotype was counted many times. V usage is TRBV20-1 and J usage is TRBJ1-5; 7 nucleotides agree with TRBD1. The CDR3 contains 14 residues. V gave up 4 bases and J gave up 7 bases; unmatched junction bases: 10. In germline, CDR1 is DFQATT, CDR2 SNEGSKA (reference sequence). The CDR3 protein is CSAMGTDGLQPQHF. CDR3 DNA sequence: TGCAGTGCTATGGGGACAGATGGTTTACAGCCCCAGCATTTT.

This clonotype has at least ten counts. The chain uses TRBV4-2 and TRBJ2-5, with a weak D call TRBD1 (6 bases). With 3 bases removed from V and 1 base from J, the gap between germline ends came to 6 bases. The CDR3 is 13 amino acids. Germline-derived CDR1 and CDR2 are LGHNA and YNFKEQ. The CDR3 protein is CASSQDSQETQYF. The CDR3 DNA reads as TGTGCCAGCAGCCAGGACAGCCAAGAGACCCAGTACTTC.

This clonotype was observed many times. This chain links TRBV20-1 with TRBJ1-1; a possible D gene is TRBD1 (6 bases). The germline V gene has CDR1 DFQATT and CDR2 SNEGSKA (reference sequence). Trimming removed 7 bases at V and 0 bases at J, with 18 bases between. CDR3 size: 15 residues. CDR3 sequence: CSVVLHGQLNTEAFF. The CDR3, as DNA: TGCAGTGTTGTACTGCACGGACAGCTGAACACTGAAGCTTTCTTT.

Regarding this clonotype: Possible read error: a much larger clone is one base away. This chain uses TRBV7-2 with TRBJ2-7, with a weak D call TRBD1 (5 bases). With the DNA end fitting TRBJ2-5 better, the J assignment may be wrong. CDR3 length equals 14 residues. The germline V gene encodes CDR1 SGHTA and CDR2 FQGNSA. CDR3 region: CASSLEGAEETQYF. In DNA form, the CDR3 reads TGTGCCAGCAGCTTAGAAGGGGCTGAGGAGACCCAGTACTTC.

This clonotype was observed at least ten times. This sequence joins TRBV6-1 and TRBJ1-2; 7 positions match TRBD1. V lost 4 bases and J lost 8; bases outside the gene matches: 4. The CDR3 sequence is 12 residues long. Germline values: CDR1 MNHNS, CDR2 SASEGT. The CDR3 here is CASSGQGGGYTF. CDR3 coding DNA: TGTGCCAGCAGTGGACAGGGAGGCGGCTACACCTTC.

This clonotype was detected many times. The V gene is TRBV12-3 or TRBV12-4, the J gene TRBJ2-1; D might be TRBD2 (5 bases). Trimming took 5 bases from V and 9 from J, leaving 20 bases between them. The CDR3 sequence is 15 residues long. CDR3 region: CASSPMRVGEGEQFF. CDR3 nucleotides: TGTGCCAGCAGTCCCATGAGGGTGGGTGAAGGTGAGCAGTTCTTC.

The chain uses TRBV7-3 and TRBJ2-5; a possible D gene is TRBD2 (6 bases). This CDR3 contains 15 residues. The V and J ends lost 2 bases and 5 bases respectively, with 15 bases between them. Germline V gene lookup returns CDR1 SGHTA and CDR2 FQGTGA. The CDR3 sequence: CASSLQAGGWETQYF. The CDR3, as DNA: TGTGCCAGCAGCTTACAAGCGGGCGGGTGGGAGACCCAGTACTTC. Full variable domain (rest looked up from reference TRBV7-3 and TRBJ2-5): GAGVSQTPSNKVTEKGKYVELRCDPISGHTALYWYRQSLGQGPEFLIYFQGTGAADDSGLPNDRFFAVRPEGSVSTLKIQRTERGDSAVYLCASSLQAGGWETQYFGPGTRLLVL.

This clonotype was recorded at least ten times. CDR3 protein: CASSFGQGIYGYTF. The CDR3 DNA sequence: TGTGCCAGCAGTTTTGGGCAGGGGATCTATGGCTACACCTTC. This sequence joins TRBV25-1 and TRBJ1-2, with D perhaps TRBD1 (6 bases). The CDR3 is 14 residues long. Germline V lookup: CDR1 MGHDK, CDR2 SYGVNS. The ends were cut back, 5 bases at V and 4 bases at J, with 14 bases in the middle.

About this clonotype: A junction boundary mismatches the germline segment, possibly from a read error. CDR3 coding DNA: TGTGCCAGCAGCTTAGGGATGAACGCTGAAGCTTTCTTT. It translates to CASSLGMNAEAFF. The chain has TRBV7-9 and TRBJ1-1; no clear D gene. Germline V gene data show CDR1 as SEHNR and CDR2 as FQNEAQ (reference sequence). This CDR3 has 13 residues. Full variable domain (missing parts from reference TRBV7-9 and TRBJ1-1): DTGVSQNPRHKITKRGQNVTFRCDPISEHNRLYWYRQTLGQGPEFLTYFQNEAQLEKSRLLSDRFSAERPKGSFSTLEIQRTEQGDSAMYLCASSLGMNAEAFFGQGTRLTVV.

This clonotype has a count of ten or more. This sequence joins TRBV6-1 and TRBJ2-5; D might be TRBD2 (5 bases). The ends were cut back, 5 bases at V and 4 bases at J, with 11 bases in the middle. The V gene's germline CDR1 is MNHNS and CDR2 SASEGT. CDR3 length equals 13 residues. This CDR3 reads CASSFLSGETQYF. DNA for the CDR3: TGTGCCAGCAGTTTCCTGAGCGGAGAGACCCAGTACTTC.

Worth noting for this clonotype: One end of the junction does not line up with germline, which may come from a read error. The chain couples TRBV7-2 to TRBJ2-3; D is perhaps TRBD1 (5 bases). This CDR3 comprises 15 residues. Germline CDR1 is SGHTA and CDR2 is FQGNSA. This CDR3 is CASSFRRGSTDKQYF. In DNA form, the CDR3 reads TGTGCCAGCAGCTTTAGAAGGGGATCCACAGATAAGCAGTATTTT.

This clonotype appeared many times. The J gene is TRBJ2-3, the V gene TRBV4-3; 11 bases line up with TRBD2. The ends lost 1 base at V and 5 bases at J; junction bases unmatched: 2. Per the germline V gene, CDR1 is LGHNA and CDR2 is YSLEER. CDR3 size: 15 residues. The CDR3 is CASSQGLAGQDTQYF. In DNA form, the CDR3 reads TGCGCCAGCAGCCAAGGACTAGCGGGGCAAGATACGCAGTATTTT.

This clonotype was counted at least ten times. V usage is TRBV20-1 and J usage is TRBJ1-1; D is possibly TRBD1 (6 bases). Germline V lookup: CDR1 DFQATT, CDR2 SNEGSKA (reference sequence). V dropped 3 bases and J dropped 1 base, with 12 bases sitting between them. The CDR3 is 14 amino acids. DNA for the CDR3: TGCAGTGCTAGTCAGGGGTTGGGGAACACTGAAGCTTTCTTT. Encoded protein: CSASQGLGNTEAFF.